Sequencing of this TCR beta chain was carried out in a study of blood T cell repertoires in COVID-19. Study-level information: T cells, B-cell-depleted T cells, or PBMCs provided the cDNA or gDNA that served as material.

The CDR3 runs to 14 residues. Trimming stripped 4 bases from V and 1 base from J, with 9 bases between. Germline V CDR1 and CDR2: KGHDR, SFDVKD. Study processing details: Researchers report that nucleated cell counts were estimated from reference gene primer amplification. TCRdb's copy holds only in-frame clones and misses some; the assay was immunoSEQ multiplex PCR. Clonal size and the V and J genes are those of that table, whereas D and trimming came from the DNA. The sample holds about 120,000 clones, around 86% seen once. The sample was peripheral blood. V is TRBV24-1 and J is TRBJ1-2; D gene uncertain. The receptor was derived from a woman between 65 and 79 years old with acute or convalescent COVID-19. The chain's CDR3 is CATSDPALNYGYTF. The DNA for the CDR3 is TGTGCCACCAGTGACCCTGCACTTAACTATGGCTACACCTTC.